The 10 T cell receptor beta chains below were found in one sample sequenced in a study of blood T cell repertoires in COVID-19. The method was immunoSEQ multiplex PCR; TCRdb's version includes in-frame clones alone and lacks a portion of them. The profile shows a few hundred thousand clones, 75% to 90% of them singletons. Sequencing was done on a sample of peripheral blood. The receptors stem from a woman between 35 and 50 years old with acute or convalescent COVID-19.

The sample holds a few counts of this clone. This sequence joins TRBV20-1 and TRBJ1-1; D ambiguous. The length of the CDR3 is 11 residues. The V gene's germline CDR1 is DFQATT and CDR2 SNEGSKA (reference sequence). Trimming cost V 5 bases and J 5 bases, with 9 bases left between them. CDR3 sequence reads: CSAASGTEAFF. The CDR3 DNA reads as TGCAGTGCTGCTTCCGGGACTGAAGCTTTCTTT.

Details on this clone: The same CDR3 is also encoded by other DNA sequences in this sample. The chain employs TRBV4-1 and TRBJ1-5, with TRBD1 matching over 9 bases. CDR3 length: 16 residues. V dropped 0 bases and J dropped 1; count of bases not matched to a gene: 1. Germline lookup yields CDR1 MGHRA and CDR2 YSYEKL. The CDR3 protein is CASSQEGQGSNQPQHF. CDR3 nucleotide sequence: TGCGCCAGCAGCCAAGAAGGACAGGGGAGCAATCAGCCCCAGCATTTT.

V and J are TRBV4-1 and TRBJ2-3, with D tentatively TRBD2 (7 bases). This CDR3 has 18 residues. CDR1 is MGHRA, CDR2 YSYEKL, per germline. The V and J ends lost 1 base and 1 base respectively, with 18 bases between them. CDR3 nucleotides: TGCGCCAGCAGCCAAGGGACGGGGGGCCCCATGGGCACAGATACGCAGTATTTT. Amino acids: CASSQGTGGPMGTDTQYF.

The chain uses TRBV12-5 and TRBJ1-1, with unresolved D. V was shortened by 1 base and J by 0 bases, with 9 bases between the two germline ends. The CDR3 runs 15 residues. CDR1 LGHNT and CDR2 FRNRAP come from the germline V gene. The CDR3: CASGLDPAMNTEAFF. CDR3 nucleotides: TGTGCTAGTGGTTTGGATCCAGCGATGAACACTGAAGCTTTCTTT.

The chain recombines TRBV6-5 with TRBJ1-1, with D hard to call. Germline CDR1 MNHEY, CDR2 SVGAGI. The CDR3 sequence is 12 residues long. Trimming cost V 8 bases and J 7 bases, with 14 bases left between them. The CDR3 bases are TGTGCCAGCGGATCCGGGTTCAGTGAAGCTTTCTTT. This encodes CASGSGFSEAFF.

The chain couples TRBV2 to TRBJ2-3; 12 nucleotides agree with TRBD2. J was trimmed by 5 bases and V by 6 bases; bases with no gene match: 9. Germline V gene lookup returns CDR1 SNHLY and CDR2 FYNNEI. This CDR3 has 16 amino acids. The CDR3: CASRPLAGGAQDTQYF. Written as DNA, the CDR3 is TGTGCCAGCAGACCACTAGCGGGGGGCGCCCAAGATACGCAGTATTTT.

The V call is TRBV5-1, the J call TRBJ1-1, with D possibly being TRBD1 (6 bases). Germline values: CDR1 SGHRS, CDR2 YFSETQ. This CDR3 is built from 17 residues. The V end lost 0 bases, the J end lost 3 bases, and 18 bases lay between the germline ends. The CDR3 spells CASSLAATGWLDTEAFF. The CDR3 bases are TGCGCCAGCAGCTTGGCGGCAACAGGGTGGCTGGACACTGAAGCTTTCTTT. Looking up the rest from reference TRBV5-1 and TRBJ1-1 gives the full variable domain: KAGVTQTPRYLIKTRGQQVTLSCSPISGHRSVSWYQQTPGQGLQFLFEYFSETQRNKGNFPGRFSGRQFSNSRSEMNVSTLELGDSALYLCASSLAATGWLDTEAFFGQGTRLTVV.

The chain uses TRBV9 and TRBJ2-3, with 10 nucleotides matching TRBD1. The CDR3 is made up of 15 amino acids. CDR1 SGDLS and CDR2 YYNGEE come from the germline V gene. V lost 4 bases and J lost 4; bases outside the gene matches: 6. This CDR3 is CASSPAGTGADTQYF. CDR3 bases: TGTGCCAGCAGCCCGGCCGGGACAGGGGCAGATACGCAGTATTTT.

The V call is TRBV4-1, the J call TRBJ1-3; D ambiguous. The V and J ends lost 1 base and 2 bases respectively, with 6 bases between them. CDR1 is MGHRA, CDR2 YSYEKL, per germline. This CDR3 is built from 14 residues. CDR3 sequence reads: CASSQVAPGNTIYF. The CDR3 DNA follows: TGCGCCAGCAGCCAAGTAGCCCCTGGAAACACCATATATTTT.

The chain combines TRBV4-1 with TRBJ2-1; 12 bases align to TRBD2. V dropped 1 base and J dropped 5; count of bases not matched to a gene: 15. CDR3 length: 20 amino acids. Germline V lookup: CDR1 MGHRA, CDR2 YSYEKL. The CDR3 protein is CASSQAYDLAGGPWDNEQFF. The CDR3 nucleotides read TGCGCCAGCAGCCAAGCTTATGACCTAGCGGGGGGGCCGTGGGACAATGAGCAGTTCTTC.